The sequence of this T cell receptor (beta chain) was determined in a study of T-cell memory formation after mild COVID-19. The V end was cut by 8 bases, the J end by 9 bases, with 16 bases between. There are 11 residues in the CDR3. The V gene's germline CDR1 is SQVTM and CDR2 ANQGSEA. In this sample, this clonotype turned up a few times. Its antigen is currently unknown. Study-wide points: Contracting clones, day 15 to 85, had balanced CD4/CD8, and later expanders favored CD4+.

TCRdb independently ran MiXCR on the 5' RACE reads; one entry per CDR3 protein. The sample lists 470,000 or so distinct CDR3 sequences; about 23% were seen once. The TCR sequence derives from an adult woman who had mild COVID-19 (a few samples of this study predate the infection). Cell type and time point are not known. The chain couples TRBV29-1 to TRBJ1-1; D gene uncertain. The sequencing input was PBMCs or a T cell subset sorted from them (not recorded which). The DNA for the CDR3 is TGCAGCCTCGGTTCGGGGTCGAAAGCTTTCTTT. Protein sequence: CSLGSGSKAFF.